What follows are 11 T cell receptor beta chains derived from one specimen sequenced in a study of shared clonotypes between healthy human individuals. Only in-frame clones appear in the TCRdb table, and some are missing; sequencing was by immunoSEQ multiplex PCR. The sample lists some 2 million clones, roughly 94% occurring once. Positive CCR7 selection of CD45RO-negative cells yielded the naive CD8 cells, and terminally differentiated effector memory CD45RA+ cells were excluded. What was sequenced was naive CD8+ T cells sorted from blood. The receptors were sampled from a man aged 18 to 30 in good health.

The gene calls are TRBV5-1 and TRBJ2-2; 9 bases are shared with TRBD1. The CDR3 runs 17 residues. Trimming took 0 bases from V and 4 from J; bases not matched to a gene: 7. CDR1 is SGHRS, CDR2 YFSETQ, per germline. The CDR3 DNA follows: TGCGCCAGCAGCTTGGCCCCAGACAGGGGGTTCACCGGGGAGCTGTTTTTT. Protein product: CASSLAPDRGFTGELFF. Full variable domain (rest looked up from reference TRBV5-1 and TRBJ2-2): KAGVTQTPRYLIKTRGQQVTLSCSPISGHRSVSWYQQTPGQGLQFLFEYFSETQRNKGNFPGRFSGRQFSNSRSEMNVSTLELGDSALYLCASSLAPDRGFTGELFFGEGSRLTVL.

The sample holds many counts of this clone. This sequence joins TRBV4-2 and TRBJ1-1, with D unresolved. V lost 4 bases and J 10 bases, leaving 22 bases between the germline ends. There are 15 residues in the CDR3. Looked up from germline, CDR1 is LGHNA and CDR2 is YNFKEQ. The CDR3 bases are TGTGCCAGCAGCCTTTATGGGGAAAGGGAACACGGAGCTTTCTTT. This encodes CASSLYGEREHGAFF.

The J gene is TRBJ2-1, the V gene TRBV27, with 9 bases that match TRBD2. The CDR3 runs 16 residues. Germline V gene data show CDR1 as MNHEY and CDR2 as SMNVEV (reference sequence). The junction had 2 bases not matched to a gene; V was cut back by 2 bases and J by 0 bases. The CDR3 sequence is CASSLLSGSSYNEQFF. The CDR3 nucleotides are TGTGCCAGCAGTTTACTTAGCGGGAGCTCCTACAATGAGCAGTTCTTC.

The sample holds one count of this clone. This chain links TRBV7-2 with TRBJ2-1, with 9 nucleotides matching TRBD2. The V segment lost 1 base and the J segment 0 bases; nucleotides outside the gene matches: 7. The CDR3 totals 18 residues. Germline CDR1 is SGHTA and CDR2 is FQGNSA. The CDR3 loop is CASSLVVLAGVSYNEQFF. The CDR3, as DNA: TGTGCCAGCAGCTTAGTAGTATTAGCGGGAGTCTCCTACAATGAGCAGTTCTTC.

The gene calls are TRBV19 and TRBJ1-1; D unclear. Trimming took off 4 bases at V and 4 bases at J, with 10 bases between the two ends. This CDR3 has 13 residues. The germline V gene has CDR1 LNHDA and CDR2 SQIVND (reference sequence). This CDR3 is CASSSNLRTEAFF. The CDR3 nucleotides read TGTGCCAGTAGTAGTAACCTACGCACTGAAGCTTTCTTT.

The V and J genes are TRBV11-3 and TRBJ2-1; 8 positions match TRBD2. Germline lookup yields CDR1 SGHNT and CDR2 YENEEA. CDR3 length: 16 amino acids. Trimming at V came to 6 bases and at J to 6 bases, leaving 13 bases not matched to a gene. Here the CDR3 DNA reads TGTGCCAGCAGTTCGTCCTCTAGCGGGCGGGGCAATGAGCAGTTCTTC. As protein: CASSSSSSGRGNEQFF.

Here the CDR3 reads CASSLGGQGESEAFF. CDR3 sequence (DNA): TGTGCCAGCAGCTTAGGAGGACAGGGGGAGTCTGAAGCTTTCTTT. The rearrangement joins TRBV7-9 to TRBJ1-1, with 10 bases that match TRBD1. The CDR3 is 15 amino acids. Losses at the gene ends were 1 base for V and 6 bases for J; bases not matched to a gene: 5. Germline CDR1 reads SEHNR; CDR2 reads FQNEAQ (reference sequence).

The chain has TRBV11-2 and TRBJ1-5, with TRBD1 matching over 7 bases. J was trimmed by 3 bases and V by 5 bases; bases with no gene match: 10. This CDR3 spans 16 amino acids. Germline V gives CDR1 SGHAT, CDR2 FQNNGV. CDR3 nucleotide sequence: TGTGCCAGCAGCCTGGGGAACAGGGGACCCAATCAGCCCCAGCATTTT. Translating gives CASSLGNRGPNQPQHF.

This chain connects TRBV18 to TRBJ1-1, with a possible D match to TRBD1 (5 bases). Trimming cost V 0 bases and J 0 bases, with 11 bases left between them. Germline-derived CDR1 and CDR2 are KGHSH and LQKENI. There are 16 residues in the CDR3. CDR3: CASSPPGPLMNTEAFF. As DNA, the CDR3 is TGTGCCAGCTCACCACCGGGACCTCTCATGAACACTGAAGCTTTCTTT.

The CDR3 sequence: CASSLEARVWETQYF. CDR3 coding DNA: TGCGCCAGCAGCTTGGAAGCCAGGGTGTGGGAGACCCAGTACTTC. The chain links TRBV5-1 to TRBJ2-5; D is possibly TRBD1 (5 bases). This CDR3 is 15 amino acids long. CDR1 and CDR2 (germline): SGHRS, YFSETQ. V was trimmed by 0 bases and J by 5 bases, leaving 14 bases between them.

The chain employs TRBV7-8 and TRBJ1-3; D ambiguous. V was clipped by 4 bases and J by 4 bases, with 20 bases between them. CDR1 and CDR2 from the germline V gene are SGHVS and FQNEAQ. The CDR3 length is 17 residues. The CDR3 nucleotides read TGTGCCAGCAGCTCCGAATCCCAAGGCCGCGGAGGAAACACCATATATTTT. The encoded protein is CASSSESQGRGGNTIYF.